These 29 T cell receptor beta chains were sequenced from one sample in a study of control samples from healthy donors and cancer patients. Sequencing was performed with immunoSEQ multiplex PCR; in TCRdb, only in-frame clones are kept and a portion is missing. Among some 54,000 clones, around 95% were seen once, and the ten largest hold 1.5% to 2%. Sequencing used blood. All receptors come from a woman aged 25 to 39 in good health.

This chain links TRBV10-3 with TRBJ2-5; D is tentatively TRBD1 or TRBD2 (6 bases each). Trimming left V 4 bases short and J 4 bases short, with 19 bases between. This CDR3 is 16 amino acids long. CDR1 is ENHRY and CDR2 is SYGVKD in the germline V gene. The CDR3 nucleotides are TGTGCCATCAGTGGCCGGGGGCAGGGAAGATCAGAGACCCAGTACTTC. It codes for CAISGRGQGRSETQYF.

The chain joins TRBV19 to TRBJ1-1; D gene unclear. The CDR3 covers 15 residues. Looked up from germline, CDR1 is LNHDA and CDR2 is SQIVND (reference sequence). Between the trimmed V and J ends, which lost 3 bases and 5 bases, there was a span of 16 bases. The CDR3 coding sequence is TGTGCCAGTAGTATTTCGCGGCCTACCCCAACTGAAGCTTTCTTT. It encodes CASSISRPTPTEAFF.

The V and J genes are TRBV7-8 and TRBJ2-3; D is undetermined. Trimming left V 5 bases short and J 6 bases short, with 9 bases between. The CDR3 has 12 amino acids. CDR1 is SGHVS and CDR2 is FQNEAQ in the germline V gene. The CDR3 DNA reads TGTGCCAGCAGCGAGCAGTTTGATACGCAGTATTTT. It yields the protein CASSEQFDTQYF.

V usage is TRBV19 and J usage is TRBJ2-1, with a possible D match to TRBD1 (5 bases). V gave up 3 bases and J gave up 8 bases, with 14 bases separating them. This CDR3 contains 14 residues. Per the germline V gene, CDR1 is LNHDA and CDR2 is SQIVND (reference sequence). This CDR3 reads CASSIRQWGDEQFF. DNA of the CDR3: TGTGCCAGTAGTATCCGCCAGTGGGGCGATGAGCAGTTCTTC. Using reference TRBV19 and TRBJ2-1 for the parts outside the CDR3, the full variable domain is DGGITQSPKYLFRKEGQNVTLSCEQNLNHDAMYWYRQDPGQGLRLIYYSQIVNDFQKGDIAEGYSVSREKKESFPLTVTSAQKNPTAFYLCASSIRQWGDEQFFGPGTRLTVL.

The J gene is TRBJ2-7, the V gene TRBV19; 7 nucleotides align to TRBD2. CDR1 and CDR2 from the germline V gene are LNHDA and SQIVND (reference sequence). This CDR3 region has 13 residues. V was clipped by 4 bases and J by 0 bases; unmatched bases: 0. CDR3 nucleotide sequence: TGTGCCAGTAGTACTAGCGGCTCCTACGAGCAGTACTTC. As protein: CASSTSGSYEQYF.

The CDR3 loop is CASSMVYSNQPQHF. The CDR3 coding sequence is TGTGCCAGTAGTATGGTATATAGCAATCAGCCCCAGCATTTT. J is TRBJ1-5 and V is TRBV19; D gene unclear. The V gene lost 3 bases and the J gene lost 0 bases, with 6 bases spanning the gap. CDR1 LNHDA and CDR2 SQIVND come from the germline V gene (reference sequence). The CDR3 runs 14 residues.

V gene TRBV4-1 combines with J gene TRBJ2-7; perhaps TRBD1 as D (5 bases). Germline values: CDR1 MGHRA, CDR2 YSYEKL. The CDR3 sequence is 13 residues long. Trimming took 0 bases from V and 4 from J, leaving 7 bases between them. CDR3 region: CASSQEGAYEQYF. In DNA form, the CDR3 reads TGCGCCAGCAGCCAAGAAGGGGCGTACGAGCAGTACTTC.

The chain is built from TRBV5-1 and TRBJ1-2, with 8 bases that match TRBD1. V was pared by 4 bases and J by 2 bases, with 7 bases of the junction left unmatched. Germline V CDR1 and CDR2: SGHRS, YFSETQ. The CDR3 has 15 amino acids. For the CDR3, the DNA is TGCGCCAGCAGCCCGGGACAGGACCAAAACTATGGCTACACCTTC. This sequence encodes CASSPGQDQNYGYTF.

The CDR3 DNA follows: TGTGCCAGCAGCGTAGATTTTTTCAATGAGCAGTTCTTC. This codes for CASSVDFFNEQFF. The chain couples TRBV9 to TRBJ2-1; D unresolved. This CDR3 contains 13 residues. Germline V gives CDR1 SGDLS, CDR2 YYNGEE. V was shortened by 0 bases and J by 6 bases, with 7 bases between the two germline ends.

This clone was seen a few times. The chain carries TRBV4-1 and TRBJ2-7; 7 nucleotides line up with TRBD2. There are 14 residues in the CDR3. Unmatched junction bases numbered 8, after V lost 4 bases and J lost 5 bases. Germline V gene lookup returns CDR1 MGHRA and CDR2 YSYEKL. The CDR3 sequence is CASSRDRLAHEQYF. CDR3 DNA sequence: TGCGCCAGCAGCCGAGATCGACTAGCCCACGAGCAGTACTTC.

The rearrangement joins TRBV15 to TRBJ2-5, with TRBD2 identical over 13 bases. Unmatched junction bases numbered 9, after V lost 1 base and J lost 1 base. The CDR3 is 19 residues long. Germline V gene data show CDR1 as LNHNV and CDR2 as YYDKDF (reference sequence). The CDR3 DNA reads TGTGCCACCAGCAGAGGCGGGACTAGCGGGAAAGGTCCCCAAGAGACCCAGTACTTC. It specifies CATSRGGTSGKGPQETQYF.

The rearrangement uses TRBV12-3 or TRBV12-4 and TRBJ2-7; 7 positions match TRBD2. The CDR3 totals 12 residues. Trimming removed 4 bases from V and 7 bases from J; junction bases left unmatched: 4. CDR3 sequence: CASSWGGEEQYF. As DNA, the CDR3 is TGTGCCAGCAGTTGGGGGGGTGAGGAGCAGTACTTC.

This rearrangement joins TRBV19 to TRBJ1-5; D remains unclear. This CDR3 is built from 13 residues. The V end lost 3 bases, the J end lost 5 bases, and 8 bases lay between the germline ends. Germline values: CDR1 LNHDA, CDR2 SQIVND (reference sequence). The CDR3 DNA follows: TGTGCCAGTAGTATCGAGGGTCATCAGCCCCAGCATTTT. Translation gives CASSIEGHQPQHF.

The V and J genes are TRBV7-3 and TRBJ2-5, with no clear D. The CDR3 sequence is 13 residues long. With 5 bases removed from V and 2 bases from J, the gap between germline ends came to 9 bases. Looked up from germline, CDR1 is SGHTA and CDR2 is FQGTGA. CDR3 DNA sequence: TGTGCCAGCAGCCAGGTTGCGCAAGAGACCCAGTACTTC. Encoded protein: CASSQVAQETQYF.

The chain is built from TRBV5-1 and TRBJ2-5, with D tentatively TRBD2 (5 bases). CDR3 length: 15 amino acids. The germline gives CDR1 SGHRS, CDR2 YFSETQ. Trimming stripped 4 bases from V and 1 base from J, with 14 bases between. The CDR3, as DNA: TGCGCCAGCAGCCCCCGGGCTAGCCTCCAAGAGACCCAGTACTTC. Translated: CASSPRASLQETQYF.

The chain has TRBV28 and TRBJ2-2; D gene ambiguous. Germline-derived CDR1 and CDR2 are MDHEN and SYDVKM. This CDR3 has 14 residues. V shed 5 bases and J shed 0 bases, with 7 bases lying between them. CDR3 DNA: TGTGCCAGCAGTAACGGAGCGAACACCGGGGAGCTGTTTTTT. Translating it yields CASSNGANTGELFF.

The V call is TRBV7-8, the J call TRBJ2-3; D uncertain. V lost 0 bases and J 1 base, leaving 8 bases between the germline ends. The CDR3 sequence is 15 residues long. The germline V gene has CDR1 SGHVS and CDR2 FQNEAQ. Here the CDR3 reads CASSLAPGGTDTQYF. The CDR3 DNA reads TGTGCCAGCAGCTTAGCTCCTGGGGGCACAGATACGCAGTATTTT.

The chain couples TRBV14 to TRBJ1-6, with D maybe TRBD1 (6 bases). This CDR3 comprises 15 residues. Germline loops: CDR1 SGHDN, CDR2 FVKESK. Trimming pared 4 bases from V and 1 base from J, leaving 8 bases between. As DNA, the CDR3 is TGTGCCAGCAGCCTACAGGGATCCTATAATTCACCCCTCCACTTT. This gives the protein CASSLQGSYNSPLHF.

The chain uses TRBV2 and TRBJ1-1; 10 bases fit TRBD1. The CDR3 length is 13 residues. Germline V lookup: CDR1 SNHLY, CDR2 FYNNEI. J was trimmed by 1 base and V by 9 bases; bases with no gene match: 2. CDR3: CARGQGRNTEAFF. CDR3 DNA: TGTGCCAGGGGACAGGGGAGGAACACTGAAGCTTTCTTT.

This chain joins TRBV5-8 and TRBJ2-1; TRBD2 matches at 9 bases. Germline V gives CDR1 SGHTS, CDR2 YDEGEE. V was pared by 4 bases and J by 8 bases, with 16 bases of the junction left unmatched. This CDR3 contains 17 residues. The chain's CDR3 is CASSPYLAGPKADEQFF. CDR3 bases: TGTGCCAGCAGCCCTTATCTAGCGGGACCTAAAGCCGATGAGCAGTTCTTC.

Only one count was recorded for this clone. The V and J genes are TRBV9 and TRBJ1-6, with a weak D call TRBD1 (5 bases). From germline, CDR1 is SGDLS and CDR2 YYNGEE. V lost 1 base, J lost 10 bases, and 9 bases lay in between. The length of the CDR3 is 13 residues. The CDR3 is CASSVSRDSPLHF. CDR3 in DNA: TGTGCCAGCAGCGTAAGCAGGGACTCACCCCTCCACTTT. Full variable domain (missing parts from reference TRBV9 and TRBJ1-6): DSGVTQTPKHLITATGQRVTLRCSPRSGDLSVYWYQQSLDQGLQFLIQYYNGEERAKGNILERFSAQQFPDLHSELNLSSLELGDSALYFCASSVSRDSPLHFGNGTRLTVT.

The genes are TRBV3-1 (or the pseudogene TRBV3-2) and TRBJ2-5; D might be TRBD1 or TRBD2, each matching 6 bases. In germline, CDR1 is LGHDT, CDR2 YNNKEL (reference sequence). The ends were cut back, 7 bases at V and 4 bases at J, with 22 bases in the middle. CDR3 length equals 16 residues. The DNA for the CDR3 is TGTGCCAGCACAACAAACTCCGGAGGGGGGAGAGAGACCCAGTACTTC. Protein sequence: CASTTNSGGGRETQYF.

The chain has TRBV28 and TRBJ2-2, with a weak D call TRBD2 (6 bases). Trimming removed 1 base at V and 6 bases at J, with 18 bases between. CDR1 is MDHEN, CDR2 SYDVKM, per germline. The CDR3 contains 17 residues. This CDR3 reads CASSLFAGNHLPGELFF. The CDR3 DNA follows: TGTGCCAGCAGTTTATTCGCGGGGAACCATCTACCCGGGGAGCTGTTTTTT.

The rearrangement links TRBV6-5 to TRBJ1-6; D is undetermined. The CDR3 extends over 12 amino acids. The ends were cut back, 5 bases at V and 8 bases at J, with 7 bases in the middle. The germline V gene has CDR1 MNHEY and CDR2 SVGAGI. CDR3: CASSRAYSPLHF. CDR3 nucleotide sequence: TGTGCCAGCAGTCGGGCTTATTCACCCCTCCACTTT.

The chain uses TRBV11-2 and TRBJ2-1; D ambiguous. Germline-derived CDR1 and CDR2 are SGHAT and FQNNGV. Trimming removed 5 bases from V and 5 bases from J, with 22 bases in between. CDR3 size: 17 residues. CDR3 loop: CASSPTGSAPSNNEQFF. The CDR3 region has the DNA TGTGCCAGCAGCCCCACCGGGTCGGCCCCCAGTAACAATGAGCAGTTCTTC.

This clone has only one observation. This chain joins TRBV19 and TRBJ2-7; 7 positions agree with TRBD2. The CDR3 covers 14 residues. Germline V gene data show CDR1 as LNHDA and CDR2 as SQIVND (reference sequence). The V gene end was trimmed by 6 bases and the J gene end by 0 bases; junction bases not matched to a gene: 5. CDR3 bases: TGTGCCAGTAGCCTGGGCGGGAGCTCCTACGAGCAGTACTTC. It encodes CASSLGGSSYEQYF.

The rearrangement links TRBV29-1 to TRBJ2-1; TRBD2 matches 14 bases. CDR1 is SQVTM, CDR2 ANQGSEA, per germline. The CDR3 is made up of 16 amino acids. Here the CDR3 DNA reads TGCACCGGCACCGTGGGACTAGCGGGAGCCTACAATGAGCAGTTCTTC. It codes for CTGTVGLAGAYNEQFF.

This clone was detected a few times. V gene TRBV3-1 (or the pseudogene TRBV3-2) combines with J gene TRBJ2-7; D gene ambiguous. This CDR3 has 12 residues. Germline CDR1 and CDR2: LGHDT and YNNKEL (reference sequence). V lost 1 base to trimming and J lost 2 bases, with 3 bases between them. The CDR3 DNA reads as TGTGCCAGCAGCCAAGTCCCCTACGAGCAGTACTTC. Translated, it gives CASSQVPYEQYF.

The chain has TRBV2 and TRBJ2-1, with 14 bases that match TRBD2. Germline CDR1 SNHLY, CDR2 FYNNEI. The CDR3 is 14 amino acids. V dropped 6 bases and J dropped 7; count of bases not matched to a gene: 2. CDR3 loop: CASSGTSGRNEQFF. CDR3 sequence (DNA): TGTGCCAGCAGCGGGACTAGCGGGAGAAATGAGCAGTTCTTC.